This TCR beta chain is from a study of blood T cell repertoires in COVID-19 (TCRdb year 2020). Notes on the research overall: Collaborator samples came from the United States, Italy and Spain and covered acute and convalescent phases of COVID-19. Samples were obtained from the ongoing ImmuneRACE study (first 160 participants) and from over 1,000 subjects provided by 6 global collaborators. Where available, HLA class I and class II types were taken from metadata supplied by the sample provider and were not determined by assay-based typing. The prospective study material was composed of cDNA or gDNA derived from T cells, B-cell-depleted T cells, or PBMCs. Sample metadata almost always included a de-identified subject ID, COVID-19 status, age in years and sex. Subjects who had been exposed to COVID-19, were actively infected with it, or had recovered from it provided the deeply sampled blood TCRbeta repertoires that made up the dataset. The repertoires were released in a freely available public database intended as a resource for research on the immune response to SARS-CoV-2.

Collaborating institutions collected whole blood in K2EDTA tubes following their own protocols. Collaborator samples were shipped for TCRbeta analysis as frozen whole blood, isolated PBMCs, or DNA extracted from either sample type. TCRbeta CDR3 regions were amplified from genomic DNA using the immunoSEQ Assay, a bias-controlled multiplex PCR. The source study handled its data this way. Within the assay, amplification of reference gene primers was used to estimate how many nucleated cells each sample contained. To quantify the absolute abundance of each unique TCRbeta CDR3 rearrangement, sequence reads were collapsed and filtered. Productive Simpson clonality was computed per sample as the square root of Simpson's diversity index over productive rearrangements. Sourced from immuneACCESS, this table was stored by TCRdb with only in-frame sequences that have V and J called. A share of the clones is absent; for the studies checked, an unresolved V gene accounts for under half, and the remainder has no known explanation. V, J and clone size are taken as reported in that table, and D and trimming were inferred from the DNA itself. The sample table contains about 64,000 clones; only one count was recorded for under 95% of them. Clones ranked in the top ten supply 1.6% of the sample.

Summary of the overall study and its limitations: The quantity of clinical and demographic metadata differed by source and by participant and was supplied without curation.

For this clone: The specificity of this receptor is unknown. No per-base quality is available; no much larger clone lies one base away.

Relative to germline, V is missing 6 bases and J is missing 1 base, with 6 bases of the junction outside any gene match. CDR1 and CDR2 were assigned from the germline V gene as LGHNT and FRNRAP. Inclusive of the bounding cysteine and phenylalanine, the CDR3 is 15 residues long. Here the CDR3 DNA is all that survives: 45 bases in frame from base 1. The clonotype originates from a human donor in a cohort sampled during active COVID-19. This sequence uses TRBV12-5 and TRBJ2-3; the junction holds 8 bases that match TRBD1. Sequencing was carried out using peripheral blood. Here is the DNA: TGTGCTAGTGGACCGGACAGGGTTGGCACAGATACGCAGTATTTT. Translated, this gives CASGPDRVGTDTQYF.